This T cell receptor (beta chain) was documented in a study of cytomegalovirus exposure and HLA in healthy donors. This clone was seen only once. Amplification used 60 Vbeta primers and 13 Jbeta primers. Sequencing was performed with immunoSEQ multiplex PCR; in TCRdb, only in-frame clones are kept and a portion is missing. In the table there are approximately 150,000 clones, roughly 70% of which are singletons. V lost 8 bases, J lost 0 bases, and 6 bases stayed unmatched. The CDR3 is 14 amino acids. Germline lookup yields CDR1 LNHDA and CDR2 SQIVND (reference sequence). This TCR derives from a man between 60 and 75 years old in good health and CMV-seronegative. The sample was PBMCs. This chain links TRBV19 with TRBJ1-1; 7 nucleotides line up with TRBD1. The CDR3 bases are TGTGCCAGTCAATACGGACAGGTGAACACTGAAGCTTTCTTT. This encodes CASQYGQVNTEAFF.